The present entry profiles one T cell receptor beta chain with its context. Its cognate antigen is unknown. The data were taken from a study of a mutant IDH1 vaccine in newly diagnosed glioma. Study-wide background: Patients were given eight vaccinations, scheduled in weeks 1, 3, 5, 7, 11, 15, 19 and 23. Treated patients had a mean age of roughly 40 years and an approximately 62% male, about 38% female split. Most patients had radiochemotherapy with temozolomide before enrollment; others had one alone. Study-level findings and limits: Of all patients, 85% to 95% showed vaccine-induced immune responses.

The time point is: week 23, last vaccination. Every vaccine dose comprised 300 ug of mutant IDH1 20-mer peptide plus topical imiquimod. TCRdb's copy holds only in-frame clones and misses some; the assay was immunoSEQ multiplex PCR. The repertoire consists of 55,000 or so clones, with about four fifths occurring once and the leading ten covering 5% to 8%. The V and J ends lost 6 bases and 4 bases respectively, with 14 bases between them. The CDR3 is 14 residues long. Germline loops: CDR1 SGHRS, CDR2 YFSETQ. The source is a man in his forties with glioma. The chain employs TRBV5-1 and TRBJ2-1; tentatively, D is TRBD2 (6 bases). Sequencing used PBMCs, obtained from a glioma patient whose treatment included an IDH1 peptide vaccine. CDR3 amino acids: CASTNPGLYNEQFF. The CDR3 DNA reads TGCGCCAGCACGAATCCGGGACTGTACAATGAGCAGTTCTTC. The variable domain in full, completed from reference TRBV5-1 and TRBJ2-1, reads KAGVTQTPRYLIKTRGQQVTLSCSPISGHRSVSWYQQTPGQGLQFLFEYFSETQRNKGNFPGRFSGRQFSNSRSEMNVSTLELGDSALYLCASTNPGLYNEQFFGPGTRLTVL.